This T cell receptor beta chain is from a study of cytomegalovirus exposure and HLA in healthy donors listed by TCRdb under 2017. Concerning the study at large: An earlier analysis of approximately 640 of the donors reported approximately 290 Gb of sequence data and some 100 million unique TCR beta sequences from 150 million to 200 million T cells. Among roughly 400 genotyped donors of the cohort, an average of roughly 240,000 unique TCR beta nucleotide sequences were sequenced per donor, around 20% of them non-productive. Every discovery cohort repertoire had been produced on one sequencing platform. In a later genetic analysis, genome-wide SNP genotypes for about 55% of the roughly 670 donors were used, and that subset was treated as a discovery cohort. An early release covering more than 500 HLA-typed donors comprised about 290 gigabases of sequencing data and around 86 million unique TCR sequences. In an earlier analysis of a few hundred of the donors, high-throughput TCR beta sequencing was used to judge whether each TCR beta V gene segment behaved as functional or pseudogenic. HLA typing covered class I and class II loci at four-digit resolution. Roughly 5 DR-DQ haplotypes were handled as single units for association and clustering, since linkage in the cohort was strong. Among the roughly 370 genotyped donors, around 81% belonged to the genetic ancestry cluster associated with self-reported Caucasian donors. The number of typed donors differed by locus: about 620-640 for A, B, C, DRB1 and DQB1; some 540 for DQA1; some 610 for DPA1; and roughly 490 for DPB1. The aim of the study was to test whether cataloging public T cell receptors could identify signatures of past pathogen exposure. In the later analysis, no new phenotypic data were used to find candidate immune exposures; instead, reliance was placed on TCR beta sequences and their occurrence across donors. To predict cytomegalovirus infection status, the study brought together high-throughput TCR immunosequencing, statistical association of individual TCRs with disease status, and machine learning. In a later analysis, previously published TCR beta repertoires from 550 to 700 donors were re-analyzed and high-resolution HLA genotyping was added so that TCR occurrence patterns could be studied. Donor age, sex, ethnicity and CMV serostatus were collected together with the repertoire data. A separate validation cohort of approximately 120 different subjects was used in addition to the roughly 700-subject first cohort. The T cell repertoires of 666 subjects were profiled by immunosequencing and related to cytomegalovirus serostatus.

Turning to this clone: No antigen is known for it. No much larger clone exists at a distance of one base, and base qualities are not known.

Study-wide conclusions, independent of this receptor: A later genetic analysis reported fewer N-insertions in productive TCRs among donors in an Asian-associated ancestry cluster than the approximately 700-donor mean. The classifier was reported to diagnose cytomegalovirus status with high specificity and sensitivity in both the original and validation cohorts. A group of highly shared sequence variants was considered likely to be a technical artifact of the sequencing pipeline. Sequencing depth was assumed to be roughly uniform across donors in the presence/absence analyses, though that assumption may not hold. Some IMGT-functional V segments, including TRBV6-2 and TRBV6-3, could not be distinguished by the 87-base-pair reads and were therefore excluded. In a later analysis, about 17,000 TCR beta sequences were associated with specific HLA alleles at a false discovery rate of 0.05. In vitro tests confirmed that a few of the cytomegalovirus-associated TCR beta chains recognize cytomegalovirus antigens. Because counts were too low, seventeen rarely observed V segments, including chromosome 9 orphons, were excluded from the earlier analysis of a few hundred of the donors. Linkage disequilibrium might explain the correlated functional status among segregating V segments, but an unknown experimental factor could not be excluded. According to a later analysis, most CMV-associated TCR beta chains appeared to be HLA-restricted, and the HLA associations seemed to be driven largely by CMV exposure. While some public TCRs were present in many individuals, most TCR sequences turned up only very rarely across donors. A later analysis found that HLA-associated TCR beta chains were more clonally expanded and had lower generation probabilities than equally common non-associated chains. In this cohort, only TCR beta chains were sequenced, and detectable features were limited by the absence of alpha or paired-chain data. An earlier analysis of several hundred of the donors showed that most TCR beta V segments appeared in productive rearrangements either about 87% or about 30% of the time, which broadly matched IMGT annotations. For the cohort, immune exposure information was limited to CMV serostatus. According to a later analysis, TCR association rates differed among HLA loci, with DRB1 alleles showing the most associated TCRs and HLA-C alleles showing the fewest. Because HLA typing was unavailable for some donors at each locus, only the typed subset was used in association tests. An association between a missense DCLRE1C variant and V-gene and J-gene trimming of TCR beta chains was found in a later genetic analysis and replicated in an independent cohort. Strong co-occurrence of HLA alleles, especially DR and DQ, made assigning TCR associations to individual alleles difficult. The authors suggested that the approach could potentially be generalized to other disease states and immunological phenotypes. A total of 150 or so TCR beta chains were listed by the study as associated with cytomegalovirus. In a later analysis, several top co-occurrence clusters were reported to appear linked to parvovirus B19, influenza, CMV and Epstein-Barr virus. A further reported finding was that TCR beta sequences accurately predicted the HLA-A and HLA-B alleles for most subjects in the first cohort.

Libraries were made using the immunoSEQ multiplex PCR assay. For the multiplex PCR, a mixture combining 60 forward primers for TCR Vbeta segments and 13 reverse primers for TCR Jbeta segments was used. Amplification of the CDR3 region of rearranged TCR beta genes was performed with a multiplex PCR assay on genomic DNA. The amplified TCR beta libraries were sequenced on the Illumina HiSeq System as 87-base-pair reads. For the original study's pipeline: Across the 670 or so repertoires, a later analysis counted approximately 83 million unique TCR beta chains, around 11 million of which were shared by at least two donors. Raw reads were error-corrected and collapsed into unique sequences with a nearest-neighbor algorithm that merged closely related sequences to remove PCR and sequencing errors. Alignment of CDR3 sequences to IMGT reference sequences was used to assign V, D and J gene segments. For a sequence to be retained, at least a six-nucleotide match to both a V gene segment and a J gene segment was required. A rearrangement was called productive if the CDR3 had no stop codons and remained in frame with V and J, and every other rearrangement was called non-productive. CDR3 was defined by IMGT convention, running from the second conserved V-encoded cysteine to the conserved J-encoded phenylalanine. In an earlier analysis of just under 600 of the donors, sequences lacking an unambiguous match to a single V gene segment were excluded. In an earlier analysis of about 590 of the donors, a V segment was called functional when productive rearrangements were above 56.7%, and segregating when the standard deviation between donors exceeded 5%. To diagnose cytomegalovirus status from the catalog of TCR beta chain sequences, a statistical classification framework was built. V and J gene assignment, in a later analysis, came from comparing TCR nucleotide sequences with IMGT/GENE-DB human TR gene sequences. Using the TCRdist pipeline, a later analysis assigned CDR3 sequences along with most-parsimonious VDJ recombination scenarios. A later analysis defined each TCR beta chain by its CDR3 amino acid sequence plus V-gene family, and excluded reads lacking a unique V-gene family. In a later analysis, 450 to 600 highly shared, low-generation-probability nucleotide sequences were removed to address suspected cross-contamination and a sequencing artifact. For each public chain, a later analysis derived a clonal expansion index from normalized ranks of inferred template counts within each repertoire. In a later analysis, generation probabilities were computed using a VDJ recombination model fitted to out-of-frame rearrangements, and the results were checked against IGoR. In a later analysis, hypergeometric tests were used to score TCR-TCR, TCR-HLA and TCR-CMV co-occurrence, with a repertoire-size bias correction applied to TCR pairs. In a later analysis, false discovery rates were estimated by permuting HLA or CMV assignments 20 times. In a later analysis, co-occurring TCRs were grouped using DBSCAN, and TCRdist sequence similarity was added for clustering within HLA-allele-positive subsets. Repertoires with fewer than 30,000 or more than 120,000 public chains were left out of co-occurrence clustering, as were about five repertoires with anomalous nucleotide sharing. TCRdb obtained this table from immuneACCESS and retained in-frame rearrangements with V and J assigned. These tables miss some clones; where compared with another copy, unresolved V genes account for less than half of the shortfall, and the remainder is unexplained. V, J and clone size were drawn from that table, and D and trimming were deduced from the DNA. For this sample the table gives tens of thousands of clones, of which about 85% were detected only once. Roughly 15% of the sample belongs to the ten largest clones.

The cohort was made up of 650 to 700 healthy bone marrow donors. Cohort members were all nominally healthy when sampled, although unrecorded immune exposures were likely present. The donor was CMV seropositive and was included in the group of approximately 300 seropositive cohort members. Every donor gave a peripheral blood sample, and the peripheral blood mononuclear cells from that sample were used for TCR beta sequencing. Genomic DNA was extracted from the blood cell samples with the Qiagen DNeasy Blood Extraction Kit. The CDR3, from cysteine to phenylalanine, totals 15 residues. CDR3 DNA is the only sequence kept; it has 45 bases, read in frame from the first base. For CDR1 and CDR2, the germline V gene (reference sequence) lists SEHNR and FQNEAQ. The germline V end is reduced by 5 bases and the J end by 7 bases; junction bases left unmatched: 13.

This receptor was identified in a woman aged 40 to 50 in good health and CMV-seropositive. This receptor chain uses TRBV7-9 and TRBJ1-1, and 7 bases in between align with TRBD1. Source material: PBMCs. The DNA is as follows: TGTGCCAGCAGCAGAGAAACAGGGGATGGCCTTGAAGCTTTCTTT. Its amino acids are CASSRETGDGLEAFF.